The entry below describes one T cell receptor (beta chain). Adults of Caucasian background living in Nashville, Tennessee made up all donors. This sample is part of a study of shared clonotypes between healthy human individuals. Across the study: A donor's plate count was three for CD4 naive and three for CD4 memory; CD8 naive had two and CD8 memory one.

For each subset, genomic DNA was distributed in equal portions over several immunoSEQ plates. The method was immunoSEQ multiplex PCR; TCRdb's version includes in-frame clones alone and lacks a portion of them. The top ten clones hold about 0.41% of a sample with approximately 2.1 million clones, just over 90% of them seen once. The V end was cut by 4 bases, the J end by 1 base, with 14 bases between. Germline V gene sequence: CDR1 SGHRS, CDR2 YFSETQ. There are 16 residues in the CDR3. The V call is TRBV5-1, the J call TRBJ2-2; D is possibly TRBD1 (7 bases). The receptor was derived from a man younger than 35 in good health. Some clones in this sample may be carry-over from other donors' samples. The sequenced material came from naive CD4+ T cells from PBMCs. Specified subset: CD45RA+ positively selected. In DNA form, the CDR3 reads TGCGCCAGCAGCCCAGGCGGGACAGTGAACACCGGGGAGCTGTTTTTT. This gives the protein CASSPGGTVNTGELFF.